Listed here is a single TCR beta chain. Into CD45RA+ naive and CD45RA-negative memory subsets, the CD4+ cells were split. The source of the sample is a study of shared clonotypes between healthy human individuals. Overall study context: Used for every donor were three CD4 naive, three CD4 memory, two CD8 naive and one CD8 memory plate.

Sequenced by immunoSEQ multiplex PCR; TCRdb stores in-frame clones only, minus some. The sample includes over a million clones, roughly 80% of them seen just once. CDR3 length equals 14 residues. J gave up 6 bases and V 5 bases, and 4 bases lay outside the gene matches. Germline V gives CDR1 LNHDA, CDR2 SQIVND (reference sequence). The rearrangement links TRBV19 to TRBJ1-4; 9 nucleotides align to TRBD1. The clonotype was recovered from a man younger than 30 in good health. The source material was memory CD4+ T cells sorted from blood. Subset indicated: CD45RA-negative fraction. The CDR3 DNA reads as TGTGCCAGTAGTCGACAGGGGGGAGATGAAAAACTGTTTTTT. Translated, it gives CASSRQGGDEKLFF. The full variable domain, with the rest looked up from reference TRBV19 and TRBJ1-4, is DGGITQSPKYLFRKEGQNVTLSCEQNLNHDAMYWYRQDPGQGLRLIYYSQIVNDFQKGDIAEGYSVSREKKESFPLTVTSAQKNPTAFYLCASSRQGGDEKLFFGSGTQLSVL.